These 14 T cell receptor beta chains were sequenced from one sample in a study of blood T cell repertoires in COVID-19. Assay: immunoSEQ multiplex PCR; the TCRdb copy retains only in-frame clones and omits some. The sample lists 300,000 to 450,000 clones, roughly 90% occurring once. The sequencing sample was made of peripheral blood. Receptors were obtained from a woman aged 25-40 years with COVID-19, enrolled during active disease.

V usage is TRBV6-2 or TRBV6-3 and J usage is TRBJ1-6, with TRBD1 as a possible D gene (6 bases). CDR3 length: 15 amino acids. V lost 4 bases and J 6 bases, leaving 13 bases between the germline ends. Germline V gives CDR1 MNHEY, CDR2 SVGEGT. The CDR3 bases are TGTGCCAGCAGTTCCGGACAGAGGCTTAATTCACCCCTCCACTTT. This codes for CASSSGQRLNSPLHF.

The chain links TRBV7-9 to TRBJ2-7, with 11 bases that match TRBD2. The V and J ends lost 5 bases and 3 bases, in that order; junction bases with no gene match: 9. The V gene's germline CDR1 is SEHNR and CDR2 FQNEAQ (reference sequence). The CDR3 spans 16 residues. CDR3 region: CASSRAGTSGNYEQYF. The CDR3 nucleotides read TGTGCCAGCAGCCGCGCCGGGACTAGCGGAAACTACGAGCAGTACTTC.

The V gene is TRBV19, the J gene TRBJ2-1; D perhaps matches TRBD2 (6 bases). This CDR3 comprises 13 residues. The V end lost 5 bases, the J end lost 2 bases, and 7 bases lay between the germline ends. The germline gives CDR1 LNHDA, CDR2 SQIVND (reference sequence). CDR3 residues: CASSPGAYNEQFF. The CDR3, as DNA: TGTGCCAGTAGTCCGGGAGCCTACAATGAGCAGTTCTTC.

The chain combines TRBV19 with TRBJ1-1, with D possibly being TRBD1 (5 bases). Trimming removed 3 bases from V and 0 bases from J, with 11 bases in between. The CDR3 extends over 15 amino acids. Germline V CDR1 and CDR2: LNHDA, SQIVND (reference sequence). CDR3 loop: CASSIGRGMNTEAFF. The CDR3, as DNA: TGTGCCAGTAGTATTGGAAGGGGCATGAACACTGAAGCTTTCTTT.

The chain links TRBV11-2 to TRBJ2-5, with D hard to call. This CDR3 region has 13 residues. V was clipped by 5 bases and J by 1 base, with 8 bases between them. Germline lookup yields CDR1 SGHAT and CDR2 FQNNGV. In DNA form, the CDR3 reads TGTGCCAGCAGCCCTCTTAGCCAAGAGACCCAGTACTTC. Residues: CASSPLSQETQYF.

The V and J genes are TRBV6-5 and TRBJ2-3, with 7 bases fitting TRBD2. V was pared by 3 bases and J by 4 bases, with 7 bases of the junction left unmatched. CDR1 and CDR2 (germline): MNHEY, SVGAGI. The CDR3 covers 15 residues. The DNA for the CDR3 is TGTGCCAGCAGTTATAGGGCGGGGGTCCCAGATACGCAGTATTTT. Residues: CASSYRAGVPDTQYF.

The chain links TRBV19 to TRBJ1-2; D is possibly TRBD1 (5 bases). Per the germline V gene, CDR1 is LNHDA and CDR2 is SQIVND (reference sequence). CDR3 size: 12 residues. Trimming pared 9 bases from V and 4 bases from J, leaving 12 bases between. CDR3 loop: CASTGGGYGYTF. The CDR3 DNA is TGTGCCAGCACCGGGGGTGGCTATGGCTACACCTTC.

The gene calls are TRBV28 and TRBJ1-5; maybe TRBD1 (5 bases). The V gene lost 5 bases and the J gene lost 7 bases, with 12 bases spanning the gap. CDR1 is MDHEN and CDR2 is SYDVKM in the germline V gene. There are 13 residues in the CDR3. The CDR3 is CASSPGFRQPQHF. The CDR3 DNA is TGTGCCAGCAGTCCAGGGTTTCGACAGCCCCAGCATTTT. Full variable domain (missing parts from reference TRBV28 and TRBJ1-5): DVKVTQSSRYLVKRTGEKVFLECVQDMDHENMFWYRQDPGLGLRLIYFSYDVKMKEKGDIPEGYSVSREKKERFSLILESASTNQTSMYLCASSPGFRQPQHFGDGTRLSIL.

The chain combines TRBV19 with TRBJ2-7; D may be TRBD1 (6 bases). CDR1 LNHDA and CDR2 SQIVND come from the germline V gene (reference sequence). The CDR3 extends over 14 amino acids. Trimming took off 3 bases at V and 0 bases at J, with 9 bases between the two ends. CDR3 in DNA: TGTGCCAGTAGTATGGACAGCGCCTCCTACGAGCAGTACTTC. This translates into CASSMDSASYEQYF.

This clone has only a few counts. V and J are TRBV18 and TRBJ2-7; D unclear. Between the trimmed V and J ends, which lost 2 bases and 6 bases, there was a span of 17 bases. The CDR3 consists of 15 residues. Germline CDR1 is KGHSH and CDR2 is LQKENI. The CDR3 region has the DNA TGTGCCAGCTCACCATTGCCCTCGAGTACGGGCGAGCAGTACTTC. Protein sequence: CASSPLPSSTGEQYF. Using reference TRBV18 and TRBJ2-7 for the parts outside the CDR3, the full variable domain is NAGVMQNPRHLVRRRGQEARLRCSPMKGHSHVYWYRQLPEEGLKFMVYLQKENIIDESGMPKERFSAEFPKEGPSILRIQQVVRGDSAAYFCASSPLPSSTGEQYFGPGTRLTVT.

The chain couples TRBV21-1 to TRBJ2-7; the listed D gene, TRBD2, was not tested against the DNA. TRBV21-1 is listed as a pseudogene. This CDR3 region has 14 residues. In DNA, the CDR3 is TGTGCCAGCAGGGGTACGGGGGGAACCTACGAGCAGTACGTC. This encodes CASRGTGGTYEQYV.

This rearrangement joins TRBV3-1 (or the pseudogene TRBV3-2) to TRBJ1-1, with D unclear. V was trimmed by 0 bases and J by 1 base, leaving 3 bases between them. The CDR3 runs to 13 residues. Germline CDR1 and CDR2: LGHDT and YNNKEL (reference sequence). The CDR3 region is CASSQDGNTEAFF. CDR3 nucleotides: TGTGCCAGCAGCCAAGACGGGAACACTGAAGCTTTCTTT.

The chain recombines TRBV5-4 with TRBJ1-4, with TRBD1 identical over 8 bases. CDR1 is SGHNT, CDR2 YYREEE, per germline (reference sequence). With 1 base clipped from V and 4 bases from J, the junction kept 12 bases outside the gene matches. The CDR3 totals 18 residues. CDR3 in DNA: TGTGCCAGCAGCTTGAACAGCCCCTCAGGGGGCTATAATGAAAAACTGTTTTTT. Protein: CASSLNSPSGGYNEKLFF.

This clone was counted once. The chain uses TRBV5-1 and TRBJ2-3, with a tentative D call TRBD1 (6 bases). The CDR3 contains 18 residues. V lost 4 bases, J lost 3 bases, and 24 bases lay in between. Germline V gene sequence: CDR1 SGHRS, CDR2 YFSETQ. In nucleotides, the CDR3 is TGCGCCAGCAGCATCTCCTTTAATACAGGGCCAAGGACAGATACGCAGTATTTT. It codes for CASSISFNTGPRTDTQYF.